The next 30 T cell receptor beta chains were all read from a single sample in a study of cytomegalovirus exposure and HLA in healthy donors (dated 2017 in TCRdb). Library method: the immunoSEQ multiplex PCR assay. TCRdb's version of the immuneACCESS table is confined to in-frame rearrangements and falls short of the full clone set. An unresolved V gene accounts for under half of the shortfall where checked; the remainder is of unknown origin. For this sample there are about 340,000 clones; around 86% appear just once. The ten largest clones capture 0.84% of the sample. Sequenced: PBMCs. The receptors come from a young woman in good health and CMV-seronegative.

This sequence joins TRBV9 and TRBJ2-3; 11 bases line up with TRBD1. Germline lookup yields CDR1 SGDLS and CDR2 YYNGEE. V lost 4 bases, J lost 5 bases, and 15 bases stayed unmatched. The CDR3 runs to 18 residues. DNA of the CDR3: TGTGCCAGCAGCCAAAACCAAGGTGGGACAGGGGGTGGAGATACGCAGTATTTT. Encoded protein: CASSQNQGGTGGGDTQYF. Full variable domain (rest looked up from reference TRBV9 and TRBJ2-3): DSGVTQTPKHLITATGQRVTLRCSPRSGDLSVYWYQQSLDQGLQFLIQYYNGEERAKGNILERFSAQQFPDLHSELNLSSLELGDSALYFCASSQNQGGTGGGDTQYFGPGTRLTVL.

The chain recombines TRBV5-1 with TRBJ2-7; weak D call: TRBD1 (6 bases). There are 14 residues in the CDR3. The V end was cut by 4 bases, the J end by 2 bases, with 13 bases between. Germline V gene lookup returns CDR1 SGHRS and CDR2 YFSETQ. The chain's CDR3 is CASSEGQYPYEQYF. CDR3 sequence (DNA): TGCGCCAGCAGCGAGGGACAATATCCCTACGAGCAGTACTTC.

This clone appeared a single time. The chain carries TRBV4-2 and TRBJ2-1; D is perhaps TRBD2 (5 bases). CDR1 is LGHNA and CDR2 is YNFKEQ in the germline V gene. Between the trimmed V and J ends, which lost 4 bases and 0 bases, there was a span of 19 bases. The CDR3 sequence is 18 residues long. The CDR3 reads CASSPPSGVGSSYNEQFF. CDR3 bases: TGTGCCAGCAGCCCACCTTCCGGGGTGGGGAGCTCCTACAATGAGCAGTTCTTC.

The chain recombines TRBV29-1 with TRBJ2-7; 8 bases map to TRBD2. Per the germline V gene, CDR1 is SQVTM and CDR2 is ANQGSEA. With 5 bases clipped from V and 0 bases from J, the junction kept 9 bases outside the gene matches. This CDR3 contains 15 residues. CDR3 in amino acids: CSVRASGLSSYEQYF. The CDR3 coding sequence is TGCAGCGTTAGGGCTAGCGGGCTTAGCTCCTACGAGCAGTACTTC.

The CDR3 bases are TGTGCCAGCAGCGTAGGTGGGAGCGGGATGCTCGAGCAGTACTTC. This gives the protein CASSVGGSGMLEQYF. The genes are TRBV9 and TRBJ2-7, with TRBD2 matching 7 bases. CDR1 and CDR2 (germline): SGDLS, YYNGEE. CDR3 length equals 15 residues. Trimming removed 0 bases from V and 6 bases from J; junction bases left unmatched: 9.

This chain connects TRBV29-1 to TRBJ2-2; 7 nucleotides line up with TRBD1. This CDR3 region has 17 residues. In germline, CDR1 is SQVTM, CDR2 ANQGSEA. The V gene end was trimmed by 0 bases and the J gene end by 6 bases; junction bases not matched to a gene: 13. CDR3 amino acids: CSVEDPSTGVVAGELFF. The CDR3 nucleotides read TGCAGCGTTGAAGACCCAAGCACAGGGGTCGTGGCCGGGGAGCTGTTTTTT.

The V call is TRBV29-1, the J call TRBJ2-1, with 10 bases fitting TRBD1. V lost 6 bases and J lost 7; bases outside the gene matches: 6. CDR3 length: 13 amino acids. The V gene's germline CDR1 is SQVTM and CDR2 ANQGSEA. In DNA, the CDR3 is TGCAGCGTACCTAGGACAGGGGGGAATGAGCAGTTCTTC. Translating gives CSVPRTGGNEQFF.

The sample holds a few counts of this clone. J is TRBJ2-7 and V is TRBV28, with TRBD1 identical over 10 bases. V gave up 5 bases and J gave up 5 bases; unmatched junction bases: 6. Germline-derived CDR1 and CDR2 are MDHEN and SYDVKM. There are 14 residues in the CDR3. CDR3 DNA sequence: TGTGCCAGCAGTCCCGGGACAGGGGAGCACGAGCAGTACTTC. This gives the protein CASSPGTGEHEQYF.

This chain connects TRBV5-4 to TRBJ2-1, with D perhaps matching TRBD2 (5 bases). Trimming took off 1 base at V and 8 bases at J, with 10 bases between the two ends. Per germline, CDR1 SGHNT and CDR2 YYREEE (reference sequence). This CDR3 has 13 amino acids. Here the CDR3 reads CASSLPGADEQFF. CDR3 nucleotides: TGTGCCAGCAGCTTGCCAGGAGCGGATGAGCAGTTCTTC.

The CDR3, as DNA: TGTGCCAGCAGCTTTACCGGAGGTACCAATGAGCAGTTCTTC. Its protein product is CASSFTGGTNEQFF. This chain joins TRBV7-8 and TRBJ2-1; D perhaps matches TRBD2 (5 bases). CDR3 length: 14 residues. Germline V CDR1 and CDR2: SGHVS, FQNEAQ. Trimming took off 3 bases at V and 6 bases at J, with 12 bases between the two ends.

The gene calls are TRBV4-2 and TRBJ1-2, with 7 nucleotides matching TRBD1. Germline V gives CDR1 LGHNA, CDR2 YNFKEQ. J gave up 6 bases and V 2 bases, and 12 bases lay outside the gene matches. The length of the CDR3 is 16 residues. The CDR3 DNA is TGTGCCAGCAGCCAACCTGAACTGGACAGGCCGAATGGCTACACCTTC. Residues: CASSQPELDRPNGYTF.

The J gene is TRBJ1-1, the V gene TRBV7-9; 10 nucleotides align to TRBD1. V was clipped by 5 bases and J by 10 bases; unmatched bases: 7. The CDR3 runs to 13 residues. Germline CDR1 SEHNR, CDR2 FQNEAQ (reference sequence). DNA for the CDR3: TGTGCCAGCAGCCAGGAGCGGGACAGGGGAGCTTTCTTT. Amino acid sequence: CASSQERDRGAFF.

This rearrangement joins TRBV11-2 to TRBJ2-7; 8 bases match TRBD2. CDR1 SGHAT and CDR2 FQNNGV come from the germline V gene. The CDR3 extends over 14 amino acids. After removal of 5 bases from V and 3 bases from J, the junction contained 6 bases not matched to a gene. The CDR3 here is CASSRATSDYEQYF. DNA for the CDR3: TGTGCCAGCAGCCGCGCGACTAGCGACTACGAGCAGTACTTC.

In the case of this clone: Other DNA sequences within the sample encode an identical CDR3. The rearrangement joins TRBV9 to TRBJ1-1; tentative D call: TRBD1 (5 bases). Per the germline V gene, CDR1 is SGDLS and CDR2 is YYNGEE. The germline V and J ends were trimmed by 0 bases and 1 base, with 10 bases remaining between them. This CDR3 region has 15 residues. For the CDR3, the DNA is TGTGCCAGCAGCGTAGAGGGGCAGGGGAACACTGAAGCTTTCTTT. It specifies CASSVEGQGNTEAFF.

In this sample, this clone turned up a few times. This rearrangement joins TRBV15 to TRBJ2-7, with D perhaps TRBD1 (6 bases). This CDR3 has 14 amino acids. Germline CDR1 LNHNV, CDR2 YYDKDF (reference sequence). Trimming shortened V by 3 bases and J by 3 bases, and 12 bases separated the two germline ends. As DNA, the CDR3 is TGTGCCACCAGCAGGGACAGTTTTGGCTACGAGCAGTACTTC. Translating gives CATSRDSFGYEQYF.

The chain employs TRBV18 and TRBJ1-4; D is unresolved. Looked up from germline, CDR1 is KGHSH and CDR2 is LQKENI. Trimming left V 5 bases short and J 1 base short, with 11 bases between. This CDR3 is 15 amino acids long. In DNA form, the CDR3 reads TGTGCCAGCTCAGACGGGAGGGAAACTAATGAAAAACTGTTTTTT. Protein: CASSDGRETNEKLFF.

This chain uses TRBV7-2 with TRBJ2-3, with D hard to call. V was clipped by 0 bases and J by 3 bases, with 16 bases between them. Germline V lookup: CDR1 SGHTA, CDR2 FQGNSA. This CDR3 is 17 amino acids long. The CDR3 region is CASSLAHGSSTTDTQYF. Written as DNA, the CDR3 is TGTGCCAGCAGCTTAGCGCATGGCTCCTCCACAACAGATACGCAGTATTTT.

The rearrangement uses TRBV27 and TRBJ2-1; D gene ambiguous. This CDR3 has 11 amino acids. The germline V gene encodes CDR1 MNHEY and CDR2 SMNVEV (reference sequence). V shed 2 bases and J shed 9 bases, with 5 bases lying between them. This CDR3 is CASSLGPEQFF. DNA of the CDR3: TGTGCCAGCAGTTTAGGGCCTGAGCAGTTCTTC.

This clone was observed a few times. This chain connects TRBV27 to TRBJ1-1; TRBD1 is a possible D gene (6 bases). Deletions cut 3 bases from V and 4 bases from J, with 12 bases between. This CDR3 is built from 14 residues. Germline CDR1 reads MNHEY; CDR2 reads SMNVEV (reference sequence). The CDR3 protein is CASSFGGLATEAFF. In DNA, the CDR3 is TGTGCCAGCAGTTTCGGGGGGCTGGCCACTGAAGCTTTCTTT.

The rearrangement links TRBV4-1 to TRBJ2-1; D not certain. The CDR3 contains 13 residues. The V gene's germline CDR1 is MGHRA and CDR2 YSYEKL. Between the trimmed V and J ends, which lost 0 bases and 6 bases, there was a span of 6 bases. This chain's CDR3 is CASSQDASNEQFF. The CDR3 DNA follows: TGCGCCAGCAGCCAAGATGCCAGCAATGAGCAGTTCTTC.

For this clone: This sample includes further DNA sequences coding for the same CDR3. DNA for the CDR3: TGTGCCAGCAGCGTAGGGGGACAGGGCTACGAGCAGTACTTC. It yields the protein CASSVGGQGYEQYF. The genes are TRBV9 and TRBJ2-7; 9 bases fit TRBD1. The junction had 1 base not matched to a gene; V was cut back by 0 bases and J by 3 bases. This CDR3 region has 14 residues. The germline V gene has CDR1 SGDLS and CDR2 YYNGEE. Combining the CDR3 with reference TRBV9 and TRBJ2-7 gives the whole variable domain DSGVTQTPKHLITATGQRVTLRCSPRSGDLSVYWYQQSLDQGLQFLIQYYNGEERAKGNILERFSAQQFPDLHSELNLSSLELGDSALYFCASSVGGQGYEQYFGPGTRLTVT.

The CDR3 reads CASSSQDRGSYSTNEKLFF. In DNA, the CDR3 is TGTGCCAGCAGTTCCCAAGACAGGGGCTCCTACTCAACTAATGAAAAACTGTTTTTT. J is TRBJ1-4 and V is TRBV27; TRBD1 aligns across 8 bases. The CDR3 consists of 19 residues. Per the germline V gene, CDR1 is MNHEY and CDR2 is SMNVEV (reference sequence). V dropped 4 bases and J dropped 0; count of bases not matched to a gene: 13.

The chain is built from TRBV28 and TRBJ2-5, with 12 bases matching TRBD2. V gave up 5 bases and J gave up 6 bases; unmatched junction bases: 7. This CDR3 contains 15 residues. Germline values: CDR1 MDHEN, CDR2 SYDVKM. This chain's CDR3 is CASSPPTSGRQTQYF. CDR3 in DNA: TGTGCCAGCAGTCCTCCGACTAGCGGGAGACAGACCCAGTACTTC.

V is TRBV29-1 and J is TRBJ2-1, with unresolved D. This CDR3 is built from 11 residues. The V and J ends lost 5 bases and 2 bases respectively, with 4 bases between them. From germline, CDR1 is SQVTM and CDR2 ANQGSEA. CDR3: CSVITYNEQFF. The CDR3 DNA follows: TGCAGCGTTATAACCTACAATGAGCAGTTCTTC.

The chain joins TRBV11-2 to TRBJ2-5, with 8 bases that match TRBD1. Unmatched junction bases numbered 10, after V lost 3 bases and J lost 13 bases. This CDR3 contains 13 residues. The V gene's germline CDR1 is SGHAT and CDR2 FQNNGV. The CDR3 coding sequence is TGTGCCAGCAGCTTCCTCCGGACAGGGACTGCGTACTTC. Encoded protein: CASSFLRTGTAYF.

This clone has more than one count but fewer than ten. This sequence joins TRBV18 and TRBJ1-2, with TRBD1 as a possible D gene (5 bases). Germline assignment: CDR1 KGHSH and CDR2 LQKENI. V gave up 6 bases and J gave up 6 bases, with 17 bases separating them. The CDR3 has 14 residues. The CDR3 nucleotides read TGTGCCAGCTCGGCCATCTTGGGGGGAGATGGCTACACCTTC. It yields the protein CASSAILGGDGYTF.

V and J are TRBV4-1 and TRBJ1-3, with 9 bases that match TRBD1. The V and J ends lost 4 bases and 6 bases, in that order; junction bases with no gene match: 7. CDR3 length: 15 residues. Germline values: CDR1 MGHRA, CDR2 YSYEKL. The CDR3 DNA is TGCGCCAGCAGCCGAGGGACAGGGTACGAAAACACCATATATTTT. This encodes CASSRGTGYENTIYF.

J is TRBJ2-2 and V is TRBV12-2; the D call TRBD1 from the table was never checked on the DNA. TRBV12-2 is a pseudogene locus. The CDR3 totals 18 residues. DNA of the CDR3: TGTGCAAGTCGCTCTAACCGCCCGGACAGGTCGAACACCGGGGAGCTGTTTTTT. It codes for CASRSNRPDRSNTGELFF.

This clone was detected only a few times. The gene calls are TRBV7-2 and TRBJ2-3; no firm D call. The germline gives CDR1 SGHTA, CDR2 FQGNSA. V lost 4 bases and J 1 base, leaving 12 bases between the germline ends. The length of the CDR3 is 15 residues. The CDR3 reads CASSWATRGTDTQYF. The CDR3 DNA is TGTGCCAGCAGCTGGGCAACTCGAGGCACAGATACGCAGTATTTT.

The chain links TRBV6-5 to TRBJ2-7; D is possibly TRBD1 (5 bases). CDR1 and CDR2 from the germline V gene are MNHEY and SVGAGI. The CDR3 totals 13 residues. V was clipped by 0 bases and J by 6 bases, with 9 bases between them. CDR3 bases: TGTGCCAGCAGTTACTCCTGGCAGGGCGAGCAGTACTTC. This translates into CASSYSWQGEQYF.